This T cell receptor beta chain emerged from a study of glioma-infiltrating T cells. The study, taken as a whole, reports: CDR3 overlap between tissue and blood was very small. Tissue-blood divergence was below expectation in non-neoplastic patients, above in gliomas.

About this clonotype: No antigen is known for it.

Germline CDR1 reads SGHTA; CDR2 reads FQGNSA. V lost 4 bases, J lost 3 bases, and 8 bases stayed unmatched. The CDR3 spans 16 residues. Amplification of TCR alpha and beta CDR3 regions from RNA used iRepertoire nested multiplex PCR. Tissue mRNA or PBMC total RNA, about 90-450 ng, went into one-step reverse transcription and amplification. One entry per CDR3 protein, called by TCRdb with MiXCR from the multiplex PCR reads. In the table there are about 130,000 distinct CDR3 sequences, approximately 24% of which are singletons. Sequencing was carried out using glioma tissue, nonneoplastic brain tissue, or PBMCs (not recorded which). The chain joins TRBV7-2 to TRBJ1-5, with TRBD1 matching 8 bases. The receptor comes from a human donor with low-grade glioma or glioblastoma, undergoing nonglioma brain surgery, or in good health (not recorded which). CDR3 nucleotide sequence: TGTGCCAGCAGCTCACGACAGGGGCTTATCAATCAGCCCCAGCATTTT. This codes for CASSSRQGLINQPQHF.